The present T cell receptor beta chain was sequenced within a study of T cell clonality in common variable immunodeficiency. This clone was counted at least ten times. Its antigen is currently unknown. The CDR3 extends 3 residues past the end of the read, so its final part is completed from the germline J gene. The CDR3 sequence is 13 residues long. Germline loops: CDR1 KGHSH, CDR2 LQKENI. Blood came from CVID subjects not ill and not taking immunomodulatory or immunosuppressive medication. Study observations and caveats: Common variable immunodeficiency TCR beta sequences reportedly had fewer deletions and N-nucleotide insertions.

Only in-frame clones appear in the TCRdb table, and some are missing; sequencing was by immunoSEQ multiplex PCR. The sample yields roughly 42,000 clones, without any singletons. The chain joins TRBV18 to TRBJ1-2; 8 nucleotides line up with TRBD1. The sequence was obtained from a human donor with common variable immunodeficiency. What was sequenced was peripheral blood mononuclear cells. CDR3: CASSPGQDLGYTF. The DNA read from the CDR3 is TGTGCCAGCTCACCGGGACAGGATCTGGGC.